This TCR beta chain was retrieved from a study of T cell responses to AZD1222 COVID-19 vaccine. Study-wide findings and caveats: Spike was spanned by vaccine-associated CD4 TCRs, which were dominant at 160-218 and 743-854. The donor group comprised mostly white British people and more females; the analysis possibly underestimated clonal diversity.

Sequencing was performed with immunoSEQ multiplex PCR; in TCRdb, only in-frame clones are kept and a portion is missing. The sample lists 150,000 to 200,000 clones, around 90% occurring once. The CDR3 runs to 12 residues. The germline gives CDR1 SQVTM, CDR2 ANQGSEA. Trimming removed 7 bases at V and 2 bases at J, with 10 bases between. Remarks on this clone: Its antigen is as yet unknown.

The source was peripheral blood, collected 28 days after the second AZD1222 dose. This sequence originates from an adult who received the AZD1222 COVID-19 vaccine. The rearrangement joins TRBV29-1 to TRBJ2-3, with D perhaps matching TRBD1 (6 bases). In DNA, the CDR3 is TGCAGCGCCCGGACAGACACAGATACGCAGTATTTT. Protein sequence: CSARTDTDTQYF.